Following are 8 T cell receptor beta chains from one sample sequenced in a study of graft-versus-host responses after intestinal transplantation. Investigators plated approximately 200,000 CFSE-labeled responder cells together with approximately 200,000 irradiated stimulator cells labeled with violet dye. Data came from immunoSEQ multiplex PCR; TCRdb stores just in-frame clones and leaves some out. The table has some 10,000 clones, roughly a third seen once. This sample comprised alloreactive CD8+ T cells from a mixed lymphocyte reaction culture, obtained before intestinal transplant. Subset of the sample: CFSE-low proliferating T cells sorted from roughly six-day pre-transplant mixed lymphocyte reaction (GvH or HvG direction). All receptors come from a human patient who received an intestinal transplant.

By share, this clone counts as medium-sized (0.01 to 0.1%). This chain links TRBV7-6 with TRBJ1-2, with D possibly matching TRBD1 (5 bases). CDR3 size: 13 residues. V was pared by 3 bases and J by 6 bases, with 11 bases between. Germline CDR1 SGHVS, CDR2 FNYEAQ. CDR3 nucleotide sequence: TGTGCCAGCAGCTTCCAGGGAACCGATGGCTACACCTTC. Translated, it gives CASSFQGTDGYTF.

J is TRBJ2-2 and V is TRBV10-3; a weak D match, TRBD2 (5 bases). The V and J ends lost 0 bases and 10 bases respectively, with 15 bases between them. Germline CDR1 reads ENHRY; CDR2 reads SYGVKD. The CDR3 covers 15 residues. The CDR3 is CAISESKSGNAELFF. The CDR3 DNA reads TGTGCCATCAGTGAGTCCAAATCCGGGAACGCGGAGCTGTTTTTT.

The chain joins TRBV28 to TRBJ1-2, with 8 bases lining up with TRBD1. There are 14 residues in the CDR3. CDR1 is MDHEN and CDR2 is SYDVKM in the germline V gene. V dropped 6 bases and J dropped 4; count of bases not matched to a gene: 7. Here the CDR3 reads CASRPRQGIYGYTF. CDR3 coding DNA: TGTGCCAGCAGGCCCCGACAGGGGATCTATGGCTACACCTTC.

The V and J genes are TRBV2 and TRBJ2-2, with D possibly being TRBD1 (5 bases). Deletions cut 7 bases from V and 4 bases from J, with 13 bases between. Germline V gene lookup returns CDR1 SNHLY and CDR2 FYNNEI. The CDR3 extends over 14 amino acids. In DNA form, the CDR3 reads TGTGCCAGCATTGCAGGGCTGCTCACCGGGGAGCTGTTTTTT. Its translation is CASIAGLLTGELFF.

This chain uses TRBV5-1 with TRBJ2-7, with 8 bases aligning to TRBD1. Germline V gene lookup returns CDR1 SGHRS and CDR2 YFSETQ. This CDR3 has 14 amino acids. V lost 10 bases and J lost 2; bases outside the gene matches: 11. The CDR3 region is CARNRGQDTYEQYF. The CDR3 DNA reads as TGCGCCCGTAACCGGGGACAGGACACCTACGAGCAGTACTTC.

V and J are TRBV10-3 and TRBJ2-7; a possible D gene is TRBD1 (6 bases). The CDR3 length is 12 residues. Germline V gives CDR1 ENHRY, CDR2 SYGVKD. Trimming removed 8 bases at V and 5 bases at J, with 13 bases between. The CDR3 nucleotides read TGTGCCATCCAGGGCAACAGGGACGAGCAGTACTTC. Its translation: CAIQGNRDEQYF.

J is TRBJ1-2 and V is TRBV28; TRBD1 matches 8 bases. Unmatched junction bases numbered 10, after V lost 5 bases and J lost 5 bases. This CDR3 has 15 residues. Germline-derived CDR1 and CDR2 are MDHEN and SYDVKM. The chain's CDR3 is CASSLDRASWYGYTF. The CDR3 region has the DNA TGTGCCAGCAGTCTGGACAGGGCCTCCTGGTATGGCTACACCTTC.

V usage is TRBV27 and J usage is TRBJ2-4, with a possible D match to TRBD2 (6 bases). Looked up from germline, CDR1 is MNHEY and CDR2 is SMNVEV (reference sequence). CDR3 length equals 13 residues. Trimming removed 4 bases at V and 4 bases at J, with 8 bases between. The CDR3 DNA follows: TGTGCCAGCAGTTGGGGACTTAAAAACATTCAGTACTTC. It is translated as CASSWGLKNIQYF.